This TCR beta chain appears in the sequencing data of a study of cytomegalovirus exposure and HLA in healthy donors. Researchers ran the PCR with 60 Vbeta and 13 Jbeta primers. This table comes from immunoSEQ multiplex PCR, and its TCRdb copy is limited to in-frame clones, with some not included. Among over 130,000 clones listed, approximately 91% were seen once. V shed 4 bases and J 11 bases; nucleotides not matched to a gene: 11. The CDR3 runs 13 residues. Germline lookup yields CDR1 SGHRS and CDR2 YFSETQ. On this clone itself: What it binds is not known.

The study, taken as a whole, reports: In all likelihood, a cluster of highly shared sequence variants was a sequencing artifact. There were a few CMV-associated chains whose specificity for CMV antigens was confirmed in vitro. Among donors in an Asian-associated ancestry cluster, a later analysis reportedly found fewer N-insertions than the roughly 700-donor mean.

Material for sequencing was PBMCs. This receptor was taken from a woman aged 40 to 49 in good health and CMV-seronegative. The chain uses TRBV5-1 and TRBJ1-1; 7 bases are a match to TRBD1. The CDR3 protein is CASSDGTAGGAFF. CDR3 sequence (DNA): TGCGCCAGCAGCGATGGGACAGCGGGTGGTGCTTTCTTT.